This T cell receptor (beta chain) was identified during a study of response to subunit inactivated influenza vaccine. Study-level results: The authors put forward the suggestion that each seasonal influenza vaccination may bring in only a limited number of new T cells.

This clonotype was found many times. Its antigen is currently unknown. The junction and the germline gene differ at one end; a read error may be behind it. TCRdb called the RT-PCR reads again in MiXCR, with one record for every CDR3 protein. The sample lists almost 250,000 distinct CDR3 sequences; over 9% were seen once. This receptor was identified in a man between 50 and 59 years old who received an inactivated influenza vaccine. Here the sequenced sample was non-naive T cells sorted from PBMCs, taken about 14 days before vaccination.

The CDR3 DNA reads TGTGCCAGCACCTTAGGGACTAGCGGTTACAATGAGCAGTTCTTC. This encodes CASTLGTSGYNEQFF. The chain uses TRBV7-8 and TRBJ2-1; 11 bases line up with TRBD2. In germline, CDR1 is SGHVS, CDR2 FQNEAQ. The CDR3 is 15 residues long.